What follows are 21 T cell receptor beta chains derived from one specimen sequenced in a study of cytomegalovirus exposure and HLA in healthy donors. Researchers ran the PCR with 60 Vbeta and 13 Jbeta primers. The method was immunoSEQ multiplex PCR; TCRdb's version includes in-frame clones alone and lacks a portion of them. The table includes 120,000 or so clones, roughly 80% detected once. The sample was PBMCs. These receptors all come from a woman aged 40 to 49 in good health and CMV-seronegative.

The CDR3 sequence is CASSLAWRGGDRSYEQYF. The CDR3 bases are TGTGCCAGCAGCTTAGCGTGGAGGGGGGGCGATCGCTCCTACGAGCAGTACTTC. J is TRBJ2-7 and V is TRBV7-2, with D maybe TRBD2 (7 bases). Germline loops: CDR1 SGHTA, CDR2 FQGNSA. Trimming cost V 0 bases and J 0 bases, with 18 bases left between them. CDR3 size: 18 residues.

The sample holds a few counts of this clone. The genes are TRBV27 and TRBJ2-1, with D perhaps matching TRBD1 (6 bases). The germline V gene encodes CDR1 MNHEY and CDR2 SMNVEV (reference sequence). Trimming left V 6 bases short and J 10 bases short, with 28 bases between. The CDR3 covers 17 residues. CDR3 nucleotides: TGTGCCAGCAGCTCTCTACACACGAGCATGAGGACAGACGAGCAGTTCTTC. Translating gives CASSSLHTSMRTDEQFF.

The J gene is TRBJ2-7, the V gene TRBV27; D gene ambiguous. The germline V gene encodes CDR1 MNHEY and CDR2 SMNVEV (reference sequence). The CDR3 contains 14 residues. Deletions cut 3 bases from V and 0 bases from J, with 9 bases between. The CDR3 DNA is TGTGCCAGCAGTTTTAAGGCGGACTCCTACGAGCAGTACTTC. Protein product: CASSFKADSYEQYF.

This clone appeared once. The rearrangement uses TRBV5-1 and TRBJ2-2; D might be TRBD1 (5 bases). This CDR3 spans 14 amino acids. The V gene lost 1 base and the J gene lost 7 bases, with 11 bases spanning the gap. Germline V lookup: CDR1 SGHRS, CDR2 YFSETQ. CDR3 sequence reads: CASSLSWGGGELFF. The CDR3 DNA reads TGCGCCAGCAGCTTGTCGTGGGGCGGCGGGGAGCTGTTTTTT.

Turning to this clone: The junction shows a germline mismatch at one end, possibly a read error. The J gene is TRBJ2-4, the V gene TRBV11-2, with 10 nucleotides matching TRBD2. This CDR3 is built from 19 residues. Germline CDR1 reads SGHAT; CDR2 reads FQNNGV. In DNA, the CDR3 is TGTGCCAGCAGCTTAGGTCCAGCGGGAGGGGGGGGGACCAAAAACAGTCAGTACTTC. Translating gives CASSLGPAGGGGTKNSQYF.

The rearrangement joins TRBV5-4 to TRBJ2-3; 8 bases agree with TRBD2. This CDR3 is 16 amino acids long. V shed 0 bases and J 4 bases; nucleotides not matched to a gene: 7. Germline CDR1 is SGHNT and CDR2 is YYREEE (reference sequence). The CDR3 loop is CASSLALASGPDTQYF. The CDR3 nucleotides are TGTGCCAGCAGCTTGGCTTTGGCTAGCGGGCCAGATACGCAGTATTTT.

This clone has just one count. The rearrangement uses TRBV2 and TRBJ2-1; 8 bases align to TRBD1. The CDR3 sequence is 13 residues long. J was trimmed by 8 bases and V by 7 bases; bases with no gene match: 7. Looked up from germline, CDR1 is SNHLY and CDR2 is FYNNEI. The DNA of the CDR3 is TGTGCCAGCAATCTACAGGGGGTCGATGAGCAGTTCTTC. It is translated as CASNLQGVDEQFF.

Details on this clone: At one of its ends the junction is not consistent with the germline gene, which may arise from a read error. The rearrangement links TRBV19 to TRBJ2-6; 10 nucleotides match TRBD1. This CDR3 comprises 21 residues. CDR1 and CDR2 from the germline V gene are LNHDA and SQIVND (reference sequence). The CDR3 nucleotides read TGTGCCAGTAGTATAGATCTTAGGGACAGGGGTCTCCCCTCTGGGGCCAACGGCCTGACTTTC. It is translated as CASSIDLRDRGLPSGANGLTF.

This clone has more than one count but fewer than ten. The genes are TRBV7-6 and TRBJ2-7; D perhaps matches TRBD2 (5 bases). The length of the CDR3 is 16 residues. V was pared by 3 bases and J by 3 bases, with 18 bases between. Per the germline V gene, CDR1 is SGHVS and CDR2 is FNYEAQ. Written as DNA, the CDR3 is TGTGCCAGCAGCTTCCGAAGCGGTGGGCGTCTCTACGAGCAGTACTTC. Its translation: CASSFRSGGRLYEQYF.

This chain links TRBV28 with TRBJ2-7; 7 positions match TRBD1. This CDR3 has 13 amino acids. V shed 11 bases, J shed 5 bases, and the junction held 12 bases outside the gene matches. Germline loops: CDR1 MDHEN, CDR2 SYDVKM. The chain's CDR3 is CASQGVLKDEQYF. The CDR3 bases are TGTGCCTCCCAGGGGGTCCTAAAGGACGAGCAGTACTTC. The variable domain in full, with the rest retrieved from reference TRBV28 and TRBJ2-7, is DVKVTQSSRYLVKRTGEKVFLECVQDMDHENMFWYRQDPGLGLRLIYFSYDVKMKEKGDIPEGYSVSREKKERFSLILESASTNQTSMYLCASQGVLKDEQYFGPGTRLTVT.

Points on this clone: At one boundary the junction diverges from the germline segment, which might be a read error. This chain links TRBV7-9 with TRBJ1-1; D call uncertain. The CDR3 covers 17 residues. From germline, CDR1 is SEHNR and CDR2 FQNEAQ (reference sequence). This CDR3 is CSSSSPRGGPMNTEAFF. CDR3 nucleotides: TGTTCCAGCAGCTCACCTCGGGGAGGCCCAATGAACACTGAAGCTTTCTTT.

This clone was recorded only once. This CDR3 reads CASIRGSVTGELFF. The CDR3 DNA reads TGTGCCAGCATACGGGGTTCTGTCACCGGGGAGCTGTTTTTT. The chain joins TRBV28 to TRBJ2-2; D is perhaps TRBD2 (5 bases). There are 14 residues in the CDR3. The V gene's germline CDR1 is MDHEN and CDR2 SYDVKM. V gave up 7 bases and J gave up 4 bases, with 13 bases separating them.

V and J are TRBV5-1 and TRBJ2-5; 8 bases match TRBD1. Germline lookup yields CDR1 SGHRS and CDR2 YFSETQ. This CDR3 is built from 15 residues. Unmatched junction bases numbered 6, after V lost 3 bases and J lost 2 bases. In nucleotides, the CDR3 is TGCGCCAGCAGCTCAGGGGGCGCTGGACAAGAGACCCAGTACTTC. This gives the protein CASSSGGAGQETQYF. Supplemented by reference TRBV5-1 and TRBJ2-5, the full variable domain reads KAGVTQTPRYLIKTRGQQVTLSCSPISGHRSVSWYQQTPGQGLQFLFEYFSETQRNKGNFPGRFSGRQFSNSRSEMNVSTLELGDSALYLCASSSGGAGQETQYFGPGTRLLVL.

This chain connects TRBV18 to TRBJ1-1, with D possibly being TRBD1 (6 bases). The V and J ends lost 5 bases and 4 bases respectively, with 17 bases between them. The CDR3 runs to 15 residues. In germline, CDR1 is KGHSH, CDR2 LQKENI. For the CDR3, the DNA is TGTGCCAGCTCATTTAGTGAGACCAGGGGCACTGAAGCTTTCTTT. Translation gives CASSFSETRGTEAFF.

This rearrangement joins TRBV27 to TRBJ2-7; D possibly corresponds to TRBD2 (6 bases). V was clipped by 7 bases and J by 0 bases, with 16 bases between them. Germline V gene data show CDR1 as MNHEY and CDR2 as SMNVEV (reference sequence). This CDR3 comprises 15 residues. The CDR3 sequence: CASKKPGALSYEQYF. The CDR3 DNA reads as TGTGCCAGCAAAAAGCCGGGAGCCCTCTCCTACGAGCAGTACTTC.

This chain joins TRBV28 and TRBJ1-2, with D maybe TRBD1 (6 bases). The CDR3 sequence is 14 residues long. Per the germline V gene, CDR1 is MDHEN and CDR2 is SYDVKM. V shed 6 bases and J shed 8 bases, with 19 bases lying between them. Written as DNA, the CDR3 is TGTGCCAGCAGCAATACCGGGACACCCCTCGGCTACACCTTC. Residues: CASSNTGTPLGYTF.

V gene TRBV28 combines with J gene TRBJ1-5; possibly TRBD1 for D (6 bases). The germline V and J ends were trimmed by 5 bases and 5 bases, with 7 bases remaining between them. CDR3 length: 12 residues. CDR1 and CDR2 (germline): MDHEN, SYDVKM. The CDR3 loop is CASSEGDQPQHF. CDR3 sequence (DNA): TGTGCCAGCAGTGAGGGGGATCAGCCCCAGCATTTT.

The chain couples TRBV19 to TRBJ2-7, with 8 bases fitting TRBD1. V shed 10 bases, J shed 7 bases, and the junction held 6 bases outside the gene matches. This CDR3 contains 11 residues. Germline V gives CDR1 LNHDA, CDR2 SQIVND (reference sequence). CDR3 in amino acids: CATGQGREQYF. CDR3 sequence (DNA): TGTGCCACCGGACAGGGCAGGGAGCAGTACTTC.

Details on this clone: Mismatch with germline at one junction end may stem from a read error. The chain links TRBV5-1 to TRBJ2-7; TRBD1 matches 9 bases. Germline V lookup: CDR1 SGHRS, CDR2 YFSETQ. The CDR3 has 16 residues. This CDR3 is CASSVQPNSGTGTPHF. In nucleotides, the CDR3 is TGCGCCAGCAGCGTCCAACCGAATTCCGGGACAGGGACGCCGCACTTC. Looking up the rest from reference TRBV5-1 and TRBJ2-7 gives the full variable domain: KAGVTQTPRYLIKTRGQQVTLSCSPISGHRSVSWYQQTPGQGLQFLFEYFSETQRNKGNFPGRFSGRQFSNSRSEMNVSTLELGDSALYLCASSVQPNSGTGTPHFGPGTRLTVT.

The chain carries TRBV5-1 and TRBJ2-7; 11 positions match TRBD2. This CDR3 is built from 15 residues. Unmatched junction bases numbered 8, after V lost 4 bases and J lost 5 bases. Germline loops: CDR1 SGHRS, CDR2 YFSETQ. The CDR3 loop reads CASSRGLAGVDEQYF. The DNA for the CDR3 is TGCGCCAGCAGCCGCGGACTAGCGGGTGTGGACGAGCAGTACTTC. Based on the CDR3 plus reference TRBV5-1 and TRBJ2-7, the full variable domain is KAGVTQTPRYLIKTRGQQVTLSCSPISGHRSVSWYQQTPGQGLQFLFEYFSETQRNKGNFPGRFSGRQFSNSRSEMNVSTLELGDSALYLCASSRGLAGVDEQYFGPGTRLTVT.

CDR3 loop: CASSPQMGSDEQYF. The DNA of the CDR3 is TGTGCCAGCAGCCCCCAGATGGGCAGTGACGAGCAGTACTTC. The chain is built from TRBV11-2 and TRBJ2-7, with unresolved D. Per the germline V gene, CDR1 is SGHAT and CDR2 is FQNNGV. The CDR3 has 14 residues. V shed 5 bases and J shed 5 bases, with 16 bases lying between them.